The 28 T cell receptor beta chains reported below all come from one sample, sequenced in a study of blood T cell repertoires in COVID-19 (TCRdb year 2020). Library preparation used the immunoSEQ multiplex PCR assay. Imported from immuneACCESS, the table was reduced by TCRdb to in-frame sequences with V and J called. These copies leave out some clones; in studies compared against another copy, an unresolved V gene accounts for under half, and the cause of the remainder is not known. The sample yields 310,000 or so clones; almost 90% were counted once. About 11% of the sample is in the top ten clones. Sequenced: peripheral blood. These receptors all come from a woman aged 25 to 39 with COVID-19, enrolled during active disease.

V and J are TRBV27 and TRBJ1-5; TRBD1 matches 12 bases. The ends lost 5 bases at V and 1 base at J; junction bases unmatched: 9. CDR3 length: 18 amino acids. Per germline, CDR1 MNHEY and CDR2 SMNVEV (reference sequence). The chain's CDR3 is CASSPGTGGAVSNQPQHF. Here the CDR3 DNA reads TGTGCCAGCAGTCCCGGGACAGGGGGCGCGGTGAGCAATCAGCCCCAGCATTTT.

The table lists this clone with a few counts. V and J are TRBV7-5 and TRBJ2-3; the table's D call, TRBD2, has no DNA check behind it. TRBV7-5 is a pseudogene segment. CDR3 length equals 18 residues. The CDR3: CVRSLGLAGTGGTDTQYF. CDR3 nucleotide sequence: TGTGTCAGAAGCTTGGGACTAGCGGGAACGGGAGGCACAGATACGCAGTATTTT.

In nucleotides, the CDR3 is TGTGCCAGCAGTGAAGGGACATCTTTTACCGGGGAGCTGTTTTTT. Residues: CASSEGTSFTGELFF. The chain employs TRBV2 and TRBJ2-2, with a possible D match to TRBD1 (5 bases). CDR3 length equals 15 residues. Germline V lookup: CDR1 SNHLY, CDR2 FYNNEI. V lost 1 base and J lost 5, with 11 bases in between.

The rearrangement joins TRBV4-1 to TRBJ2-7, with 7 positions matching TRBD2. Trimming cost V 4 bases and J 3 bases; bases outside gene matches: 9. The V gene's germline CDR1 is MGHRA and CDR2 YSYEKL. This CDR3 contains 15 residues. In DNA, the CDR3 is TGCGCCAGCAGCCGAAGGGATGGGGGGGTCTACGAGCAGTACTTC. Amino acid sequence: CASSRRDGGVYEQYF.

The rearrangement uses TRBV18 and TRBJ1-1; TRBD1 aligns across 8 bases. Germline trimming cut 5 bases from V and 0 bases from J; bases unmatched to any gene: 5. Germline values: CDR1 KGHSH, CDR2 LQKENI. The CDR3 contains 15 residues. The CDR3 region is CASSGTGSMNTEAFF. Here the CDR3 DNA reads TGTGCCAGCTCAGGGACAGGAAGCATGAACACTGAAGCTTTCTTT.

Concerning this clone itself: One end of the junction fails to match germline, which may point to a read error. The chain couples TRBV2 to TRBJ1-1; D remains ambiguous. The CDR3 runs to 13 residues. Germline values: CDR1 SNHLY, CDR2 FYNNEI. The CDR3 loop reads CASREGGYTEAFF. The CDR3 region has the DNA TGTGCCAGCAGAGAAGGAGGGTACACTGAAGCTTTCTTT.

The chain employs TRBV6-5 and TRBJ2-3, with D tentatively TRBD1 (6 bases). Germline V gives CDR1 MNHEY, CDR2 SVGAGI. V lost 2 bases and J 0 bases, leaving 9 bases between the germline ends. The CDR3 runs 15 residues. The chain's CDR3 is CASSYLGQSTDTQYF. In DNA form, the CDR3 reads TGTGCCAGCAGTTACCTAGGACAGAGCACAGATACGCAGTATTTT.

The gene calls are TRBV24-1 and TRBJ1-5; D remains unclear. CDR1 and CDR2 from the germline V gene are KGHDR and SFDVKD. The CDR3 is 15 amino acids. The V gene lost 4 bases and the J gene lost 0 bases, with 9 bases spanning the gap. The CDR3 is CATSDPARSNQPQHF. Written as DNA, the CDR3 is TGTGCCACCAGTGACCCCGCGCGTAGCAATCAGCCCCAGCATTTT.

The chain recombines TRBV30 with TRBJ2-1; 8 nucleotides align to TRBD1. The CDR3 is made up of 16 amino acids. Germline lookup yields CDR1 GTSNPN and CDR2 SVGIG (reference sequence). After removal of 2 bases from V and 4 bases from J, the junction contained 10 bases not matched to a gene. This CDR3 reads CAWSRWSGGGYNEQFF. The CDR3 DNA reads TGTGCCTGGAGTCGGTGGTCAGGGGGCGGATACAATGAGCAGTTCTTC.

This chain links TRBV6-5 with TRBJ2-5, with 8 bases that match TRBD1. The CDR3 has 14 residues. With V trimmed by 6 bases and J by 5 bases, 8 bases remained unmatched. Germline values: CDR1 MNHEY, CDR2 SVGAGI. CDR3 region: CASSPTGAGETQYF. The CDR3 bases are TGTGCCAGCAGCCCGACAGGGGCCGGGGAGACCCAGTACTTC.

The chain employs TRBV7-2 and TRBJ2-1; 8 bases line up with TRBD2. Germline-derived CDR1 and CDR2 are SGHTA and FQGNSA. V trimming: 5 bases; J trimming: 3 bases; junction bases outside the gene matches: 9. The CDR3 is 16 residues long. The CDR3 loop is CASSPPREGLYNEQFF. CDR3 sequence (DNA): TGTGCCAGCAGCCCCCCCCGGGAGGGACTCTACAATGAGCAGTTCTTC.

V and J are TRBV19 and TRBJ1-5; 10 positions agree with TRBD1. V gave up 6 bases and J gave up 10 bases; unmatched junction bases: 9. This CDR3 is 14 amino acids long. From germline, CDR1 is LNHDA and CDR2 SQIVND (reference sequence). CDR3 residues: CASRPTGGVVPQHF. The CDR3 DNA sequence: TGTGCCAGTAGACCGACAGGGGGCGTCGTACCCCAGCATTTT.

The chain joins TRBV4-3 to TRBJ2-7, with D tentatively TRBD1 (6 bases). V dropped 0 bases and J dropped 3 bases, with 12 bases sitting between them. The CDR3 runs to 15 residues. Germline V gene data show CDR1 as LGHNA and CDR2 as YSLEER. CDR3 nucleotides: TGCGCCAGCAGCCAAGAAACAGGGATGGTCTACGAGCAGTACTTC. Residues: CASSQETGMVYEQYF.

The rearrangement uses TRBV5-4 and TRBJ1-2; 7 bases are a match to TRBD1. V trimming: 5 bases; J trimming: 4 bases; junction bases outside the gene matches: 11. Germline V lookup: CDR1 SGHNT, CDR2 YYREEE (reference sequence). The CDR3 totals 15 residues. As DNA, the CDR3 is TGTGCCAGCAGACCTTTTGGGACAGCCACCTATGGCTACACCTTC. This sequence encodes CASRPFGTATYGYTF.

As regards this clone: The same CDR3 arises from other DNA sequences in this sample as well. The chain carries TRBV11-2 and TRBJ2-5, with 8 bases aligning to TRBD2. The junction had 2 bases not matched to a gene; V was cut back by 3 bases and J by 5 bases. Germline V gene data show CDR1 as SGHAT and CDR2 as FQNNGV. This CDR3 has 13 residues. This chain's CDR3 is CASSFPGGETQYF. Here the CDR3 DNA reads TGTGCCAGCAGCTTCCCGGGGGGGGAGACCCAGTACTTC. The entire variable domain, with the rest obtained from reference TRBV11-2 and TRBJ2-5, is as follows: EAGVAQSPRYKIIEKRQSVAFWCNPISGHATLYWYQQILGQGPKLLIQFQNNGVVDDSQLPKDRFSAERLKGVDSTLKIQPAKLEDSAVYLCASSFPGGETQYFGPGTRLLVL.

The chain employs TRBV3-1 (or the pseudogene TRBV3-2) and TRBJ2-3; D possibly corresponds to TRBD1 (6 bases). CDR1 and CDR2 (germline): LGHDT, YNNKEL (reference sequence). Trimming cost V 0 bases and J 3 bases, with 10 bases left between them. CDR3 length: 15 amino acids. DNA of the CDR3: TGTGCCAGCAGCCAAGACAGGGGTAGGACAGATACGCAGTATTTT. Amino acid sequence: CASSQDRGRTDTQYF.

The CDR3 sequence: CASSWEPSGRALPDTQYF. The CDR3 region has the DNA TGCGCCAGCAGCTGGGAGCCCAGCGGGAGGGCCCTCCCAGATACGCAGTATTTT. This chain joins TRBV5-1 and TRBJ2-3; 10 bases line up with TRBD2. The CDR3 runs to 18 residues. Trimming removed 3 bases from V and 4 bases from J; junction bases left unmatched: 14. CDR1 is SGHRS and CDR2 is YFSETQ in the germline V gene.

This clone was detected only a few times. V and J are TRBV5-1 and TRBJ2-7; D possibly corresponds to TRBD1 (7 bases). This CDR3 has 16 residues. Trimming took 2 bases from V and 4 from J, leaving 19 bases between them. Germline loops: CDR1 SGHRS, CDR2 YFSETQ. The CDR3 bases are TGCGCCAGCAGCTTCGGGGGCGACAGGGTTTTTTACGAGCAGTACTTC. Translating gives CASSFGGDRVFYEQYF.

V gene TRBV2 combines with J gene TRBJ2-5, with 8 bases identical to TRBD2. The ends lost 10 bases at V and 4 bases at J; junction bases unmatched: 5. The CDR3 length is 12 residues. Germline V lookup: CDR1 SNHLY, CDR2 FYNNEI. CDR3 coding DNA: TGTGCCACCGCTAGCGGGCGAGAGACCCAGTACTTC. Translated: CATASGRETQYF.

This clone came up once. For the CDR3, the DNA is TGCGCCAGCAGCTTGGGGGACAGGTCTTCGGGAGGCGAGCAGTACTTC. It encodes CASSLGDRSSGGEQYF. The chain combines TRBV5-1 with TRBJ2-7; D may be TRBD1 (8 bases). The V end was cut by 0 bases, the J end by 6 bases, with 19 bases between. This CDR3 is 16 amino acids long. The V gene's germline CDR1 is SGHRS and CDR2 YFSETQ.

The chain uses TRBV13 and TRBJ2-7; D might be TRBD2 (5 bases). CDR1 and CDR2 (germline): PRHDT, FYEKMQ (reference sequence). Trimming removed 5 bases at V and 0 bases at J, with 14 bases between. This CDR3 comprises 15 residues. CDR3 region: CASSPLREGSYEQYF. Here the CDR3 DNA reads TGTGCCAGCAGCCCACTCCGGGAAGGCTCCTACGAGCAGTACTTC.

V gene TRBV9 combines with J gene TRBJ2-3; D is perhaps TRBD1 (6 bases). The CDR3 is 16 amino acids. Deletions cut 6 bases from V and 4 bases from J, with 21 bases between. Per the germline V gene, CDR1 is SGDLS and CDR2 is YYNGEE. The CDR3 reads CASTLTTGSTADTQYF. CDR3 sequence (DNA): TGTGCCAGCACCTTGACTACAGGGTCTACGGCAGATACGCAGTATTTT.

V gene TRBV11-2 combines with J gene TRBJ2-1; 8 positions agree with TRBD1. This CDR3 spans 14 amino acids. Germline V lookup: CDR1 SGHAT, CDR2 FQNNGV. The V and J ends lost 2 bases and 8 bases, in that order; junction bases with no gene match: 5. CDR3 region: CASSLRTGIDEQFF. DNA of the CDR3: TGTGCCAGCAGCTTAAGGACAGGGATCGATGAGCAGTTCTTC.

This clone showed up just once. This rearrangement joins TRBV7-3 to TRBJ2-3; 12 nucleotides align to TRBD2. J gave up 2 bases and V 4 bases, and 1 base lay outside the gene matches. The CDR3 sequence is 15 residues long. Germline loops: CDR1 SGHTA, CDR2 FQGTGA. The CDR3 sequence: CASSSSGRATDTQYF. In DNA form, the CDR3 reads TGTGCCAGCAGCTCTAGCGGGAGGGCCACAGATACGCAGTATTTT.

The chain is built from TRBV27 and TRBJ2-1; TRBD1 matches at 9 bases. V trimming: 4 bases; J trimming: 7 bases; junction bases outside the gene matches: 5. The CDR3 has 14 residues. Germline loops: CDR1 MNHEY, CDR2 SMNVEV (reference sequence). The CDR3 DNA is TGTGCCAGCAGTTGGGACAGGGTTAGGAATGAGCAGTTCTTC. Its translation: CASSWDRVRNEQFF.

The chain uses TRBV27 and TRBJ2-1; 7 bases match TRBD2. The germline gives CDR1 MNHEY, CDR2 SMNVEV (reference sequence). CDR3 length equals 14 residues. V was clipped by 6 bases and J by 2 bases; unmatched bases: 4. In nucleotides, the CDR3 is TGTGCCAGCAGCTTGGGACTACCCTACAATGAGCAGTTCTTC. This sequence encodes CASSLGLPYNEQFF.

DNA for the CDR3: TGTGCCAGCAGCCAAGATAGGAGGGCCAATTCACCCCTCCACTTT. Translation gives CASSQDRRANSPLHF. The chain has TRBV3-1 (or the pseudogene TRBV3-2) and TRBJ1-6; D is undetermined. Germline V gene data show CDR1 as LGHDT and CDR2 as YNNKEL (reference sequence). Trimming shortened V by 0 bases and J by 7 bases, and 10 bases separated the two germline ends. The CDR3 has 15 residues.

The rearrangement joins TRBV9 to TRBJ2-3; 16 bases match TRBD2. CDR1 is SGDLS and CDR2 is YYNGEE in the germline V gene. V lost 1 base, J lost 3 bases, and 5 bases stayed unmatched. This CDR3 is built from 18 residues. In DNA form, the CDR3 reads TGTGCCAGCAGCGTACCGCGGGGACTAGCGGGGGGGACAGATACGCAGTATTTT. Amino acid sequence: CASSVPRGLAGGTDTQYF.